This T cell receptor beta chain was documented in a study of CD8 T cells in ankylosing spondylitis. Study outcomes and limitations: Seemingly characteristic of ankylosing spondylitis blood was a TCR beta motif consisting of roughly 8 highly homologous variants. Reports of some motif variants in reactive arthritis synovial fluid and blood predate this one.

Trimming pared 2 bases from V and 2 bases from J, leaving 12 bases between. The CDR3 has 15 amino acids. The sample holds a few counts of this clonotype. Its matching antigen is unknown. TCRdb analysed the 5' RACE reads with MiXCR anew, one entry per CDR3 protein. The sample consists of under 950,000 distinct CDR3 sequences, around 20% of them appearing once. This receptor was taken from a male donor with ankylosing spondylitis. The J gene is TRBJ1-1, the V gene TRBV12-3 or TRBV12-4; D gene uncertain. Sequencing was performed on blood, either unsorted or a sorted T cell fraction (not recorded which). CDR3 bases: TGTGCCAGCAGTTTACCCGACGCCCCAAACACTGAAGCTTTCTTT. This gives the protein CASSLPDAPNTEAFF.